A selection of T cell receptor beta chains follows, all from one sample in a study of T cells in Graves' hyperthyroidism and ophthalmopathy. TCRdb used MiXCR to reprocess the multiplex PCR reads, holding one entry per CDR3 protein. Here the sample spans roughly 500,000 distinct CDR3 sequences, approximately 23% being singletons. Sequenced input: blood. Source of these receptors: a woman in her 70s with Graves' ophthalmopathy. Both conserved end residues are part of each CDR3. The order of the fields is CDR3 protein, CDR3 DNA, clone size, D gene, J gene, V gene. The D gene is left open where the match is weak. A row's size may be missing; if present it is once, few, many or a size class.

CDR3aa: CASSQDRRGANYGYTF
CDR3nt: TGTGCCAGCAGCCAAGATAGAAGGGGAGCTAACTATGGCTACACCTTC
abundance: NA
d_gene: NA
j_gene: TRBJ1-2
v_gene: TRBV7-2

CDR3aa: CASGIAGAGETQYF
CDR3nt: TGTGCCAGCGGGATAGCGGGAGCTGGAGAGACCCAGTACTTC
abundance: NA
d_gene: TRBD2
j_gene: TRBJ2-5
v_gene: TRBV5-6

CDR3aa: CATSRDKVTATPYEQYF
CDR3nt: TGTGCCACCAGCAGAGATAAAGTGACAGCGACGCCCTACGAGCAGTACTTC
abundance: NA
d_gene: NA
j_gene: TRBJ2-7
v_gene: TRBV15

CDR3aa: CASSYSIGDNSYEQYF
CDR3nt: TGTGCCAGCAGTTACTCGATAGGGGACAACTCCTACGAGCAGTACTTC
abundance: many
d_gene: NA
j_gene: TRBJ2-7
v_gene: TRBV6-6

CDR3aa: CASSFQGRAETQYF
CDR3nt: TGTGCCAGCAGCTTTCAGGGGCGCGCTGAGACCCAGTACTTC
abundance: once
d_gene: NA
j_gene: TRBJ2-5
v_gene: TRBV5-6

CDR3aa: CASSSASGSSYNEQFF
CDR3nt: TGCGCCAGCAGCTCGGCTAGCGGGAGCTCCTACAATGAGCAGTTCTTC
abundance: few
d_gene: TRBD2
j_gene: TRBJ2-1
v_gene: TRBV5-1

CDR3aa: CASSAQLTDTQYF
CDR3nt: TGTGCCAGCAGTGCCCAACTGACAGATACGCAGTATTTT
abundance: many
d_gene: NA
j_gene: TRBJ2-3
v_gene: TRBV6-1

CDR3aa: CASSPDRVGNYGYTF
CDR3nt: TGTGCCAGCAGCCCCGACAGGGTTGGAAACTATGGCTACACCTTC
abundance: few
d_gene: TRBD1
j_gene: TRBJ1-2
v_gene: TRBV7-9

CDR3aa: CSARDRRGSYEQYF
CDR3nt: TGCAGTGCTAGAGATCGCAGGGGCTCCTACGAGCAGTACTTC
abundance: NA
d_gene: NA
j_gene: TRBJ2-7
v_gene: TRBV20-1

CDR3aa: CASRGPGELFF
CDR3nt: TGTGCCAGCCGGGGACCCGGGGAGCTGTTTTTT
abundance: few
d_gene: NA
j_gene: TRBJ2-2
v_gene: TRBV3-1

CDR3aa: CASSIRQGGNSPLHF
CDR3nt: TGCGCCAGCAGCATCCGACAGGGAGGAAATTCACCCCTCCACTTT
abundance: NA
d_gene: TRBD1
j_gene: TRBJ1-6
v_gene: TRBV5-1

CDR3aa: CASSSGTSGFYNEQFF
CDR3nt: TGTGCCAGCAGCTCCGGGACTAGCGGTTTCTACAATGAGCAGTTCTTC
abundance: few
d_gene: TRBD2
j_gene: TRBJ2-1
v_gene: TRBV7-9

CDR3aa: CASSQGGGVYGYTF
CDR3nt: TGCGCCAGCAGCCAAGGGGGAGGCGTTTATGGCTACACCTTC
abundance: few
d_gene: NA
j_gene: TRBJ1-2
v_gene: TRBV4-3

CDR3aa: CASRPGHAIYNSPLHF
CDR3nt: TGTGCCAGCAGGCCTGGACATGCCATCTATAATTCACCCCTCCACTTT
abundance: many
d_gene: NA
j_gene: TRBJ1-6
v_gene: TRBV6-2/TRBV6-3